This paragraph covers one TCR beta chain sequence. Living in under 30 US areas, the participants were between roughly 18 and 90 years of age. Cohorts were determined from participant-reported clinical history. This sample was included in a study of blood T cell repertoires in COVID-19. In the study overall: Sites across the United States, Italy and Spain contributed samples from acute and convalescent COVID-19.

This table comes from immunoSEQ multiplex PCR, and its TCRdb copy is limited to in-frame clones, with some not included. The sample yields some 240,000 clones, 75% to 90% seen once. The V and J ends lost 5 bases and 5 bases respectively, with 10 bases between them. Looked up from germline, CDR1 is SGHAT and CDR2 is FQNNGV. The CDR3 extends over 12 amino acids. The receptor was derived from a woman between 40 and 50 years old with acute COVID-19. Sequencing was carried out using PBMCs or T cells enriched from blood (not recorded which). The V call is TRBV11-2, the J call TRBJ2-7, with a tentative D call TRBD1 (5 bases). The CDR3 coding sequence is TGTGCCAGCAGCCCAAGGGGCCACGAGCAGTACTTC. It encodes CASSPRGHEQYF.